This T cell receptor (beta chain) was captured by sequencing in a study of OX40 agonist ivuxolimab in advanced cancers. Study-wide context: Antecedent anti-PD-1, anti-PD-L1 or anti-CTLA-4 therapy was permissible, with 30% to 50% having received some.

Findings and limits, study-wide: No antigen was identified for the clonally expanded peripheral T cells. Clonal expansion by week 6 occurred in CD4+ and CD8+ blood T cells (at 0.1 to 3.0 mg/kg).

Details on this clone: Antigen specificity is unknown.

The CDR3 runs to 13 residues. Germline V gene sequence: CDR1 SGHNT, CDR2 YENEEA. The trim removed 4 bases at V and 5 bases at J, leaving 1 base unmatched. Assay: immunoSEQ multiplex PCR; the TCRdb copy retains only in-frame clones and omits some. The table lists some 45,000 clones, about 90% of them singletons, with roughly a sixth in the top ten. The TCR comes from an adult with an advanced solid tumor such as melanoma, head and neck, liver or kidney cancer. The chain links TRBV11-3 to TRBJ1-1; 10 bases agree with TRBD1. Specimen: CD4+ or CD8+ T cells sorted from blood, collected in a trial of the OX40 agonist ivuxolimab. The CDR3 DNA reads TGTGCCAGCAGCTCGGACAGGGGGACTGAAGCTTTCTTT. This encodes CASSSDRGTEAFF.